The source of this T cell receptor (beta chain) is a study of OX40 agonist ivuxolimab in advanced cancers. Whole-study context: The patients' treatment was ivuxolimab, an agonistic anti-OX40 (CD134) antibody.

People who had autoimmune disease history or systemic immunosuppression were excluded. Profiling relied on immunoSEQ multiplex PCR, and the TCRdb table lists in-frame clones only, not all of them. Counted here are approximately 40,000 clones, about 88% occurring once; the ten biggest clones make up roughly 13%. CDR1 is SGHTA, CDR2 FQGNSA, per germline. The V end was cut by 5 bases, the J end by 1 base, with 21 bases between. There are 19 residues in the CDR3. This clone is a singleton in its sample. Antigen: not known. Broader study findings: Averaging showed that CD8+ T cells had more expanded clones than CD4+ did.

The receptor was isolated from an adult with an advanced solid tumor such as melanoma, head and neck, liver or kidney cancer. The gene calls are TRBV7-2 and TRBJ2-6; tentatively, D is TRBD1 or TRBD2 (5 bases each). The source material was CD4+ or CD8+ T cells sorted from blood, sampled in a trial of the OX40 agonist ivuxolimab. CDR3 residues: CASSLRGAGSGSGANVLTF. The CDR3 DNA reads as TGTGCCAGCAGCCTTCGAGGGGCAGGGTCTGGATCTGGGGCCAACGTCCTGACTTTC.